These 18 T cell receptor beta chains were all obtained from the same sample, sequenced in a study of cytomegalovirus exposure and HLA in healthy donors listed by TCRdb under 2017. Receptor libraries were prepared by the immunoSEQ multiplex PCR assay. TCRdb re-hosts the immuneACCESS table, in-frame sequences only. Its copies lack some clones; in the studies checked, an unresolved V gene accounts for under half of them, and the cause for the rest is not known. This sample holds tens of thousands of clones; roughly 90% were observed only once. 3.5% to 4% of the sample is in the top ten clones. The sequencing sample was made of PBMCs. These receptors all stem from a woman under 30 in good health and CMV-seropositive.

This clone ranks as medium-sized. The chain links TRBV2 to TRBJ2-1; D gene ambiguous. Germline CDR1 SNHLY, CDR2 FYNNEI. Between the trimmed V and J ends, which lost 2 bases and 0 bases, there was a span of 5 bases. There are 14 residues in the CDR3. The CDR3 bases are TGTGCCAGCAGTGAACTGGCCTCCTACAATGAGCAGTTCTTC. Translated, it gives CASSELASYNEQFF.

CDR3 nucleotide sequence: TGTGCCAGCAGTAGCGGGAGGGCCGGTCGGAATGAGCAGTTCTTC. This translates into CASSSGRAGRNEQFF. The chain couples TRBV27 to TRBJ2-1, with 10 bases matching TRBD2. Germline V lookup: CDR1 MNHEY, CDR2 SMNVEV (reference sequence). CDR3 length equals 15 residues. The V gene end was trimmed by 5 bases and the J gene end by 7 bases; junction bases not matched to a gene: 8.

The V and J genes are TRBV28 and TRBJ2-1, with TRBD1 matching over 8 bases. Unmatched junction bases numbered 8, after V lost 1 base and J lost 3 bases. CDR1 is MDHEN and CDR2 is SYDVKM in the germline V gene. The CDR3 runs to 17 residues. CDR3 sequence reads: CASSLYGQGANYNEQFF. DNA for the CDR3: TGTGCCAGCAGTTTATATGGCCAGGGGGCAAACTACAATGAGCAGTTCTTC.

The rearrangement links TRBV6-6 to TRBJ2-7; possibly TRBD2 for D (7 bases). Per germline, CDR1 MNHNY and CDR2 SVGAGI (reference sequence). Trimming removed 2 bases at V and 7 bases at J, with 15 bases between. The CDR3 runs to 14 residues. This chain's CDR3 is CASSYQQGGGEQYF. The CDR3 nucleotides are TGTGCCAGCAGTTACCAACAGGGAGGGGGTGAGCAGTACTTC.

This clone occurred once. CDR3: CASSPWGGGDTDTQYF. In nucleotides, the CDR3 is TGTGCCAGCAGCCCCTGGGGAGGGGGGGACACAGATACGCAGTATTTT. The chain has TRBV7-9 and TRBJ2-3, with TRBD2 as a possible D gene (7 bases). The CDR3 extends over 16 amino acids. Germline-derived CDR1 and CDR2 are SEHNR and FQNEAQ (reference sequence). Trimming left V 5 bases short and J 2 bases short, with 17 bases between.

The chain employs TRBV19 and TRBJ2-1; TRBD2 agrees at 15 bases. This CDR3 is built from 17 residues. CDR1 and CDR2 from the germline V gene are LNHDA and SQIVND (reference sequence). J lost 4 bases, V lost 4 bases, and 5 bases had no gene match. CDR3 nucleotides: TGTGCCAGTAGTAGCGGACTAGCGGGAGGGTTATACAATGAGCAGTTCTTC. The encoded protein is CASSSGLAGGLYNEQFF. The variable domain in full, with the rest retrieved from reference TRBV19 and TRBJ2-1, is DGGITQSPKYLFRKEGQNVTLSCEQNLNHDAMYWYRQDPGQGLRLIYYSQIVNDFQKGDIAEGYSVSREKKESFPLTVTSAQKNPTAFYLCASSSGLAGGLYNEQFFGPGTRLTVL.

This chain joins TRBV19 and TRBJ2-2; TRBD2 matches at 12 bases. Germline CDR1 is LNHDA and CDR2 is SQIVND (reference sequence). The junction had 4 bases not matched to a gene; V was cut back by 6 bases and J by 2 bases. The CDR3 extends over 16 amino acids. The CDR3 spells CASRSSGRVNTGELFF. CDR3 coding DNA: TGTGCCAGTAGGTCTAGCGGGAGGGTAAACACCGGGGAGCTGTTTTTT. The variable domain in full, completed from reference TRBV19 and TRBJ2-2, reads DGGITQSPKYLFRKEGQNVTLSCEQNLNHDAMYWYRQDPGQGLRLIYYSQIVNDFQKGDIAEGYSVSREKKESFPLTVTSAQKNPTAFYLCASRSSGRVNTGELFFGEGSRLTVL.

DNA for the CDR3: TGCGCCAGCAGCTGGAACGAGGACGAGCAGTACTTC. As protein: CASSWNEDEQYF. The chain links TRBV5-1 to TRBJ2-7, with D unclear. This CDR3 comprises 12 residues. Looked up from germline, CDR1 is SGHRS and CDR2 is YFSETQ. V lost 3 bases, J lost 5 bases, and 9 bases lay in between.

The V and J genes are TRBV7-2 and TRBJ2-7; the D gene is possibly TRBD2 (5 bases). Germline lookup yields CDR1 SGHTA and CDR2 FQGNSA. V was cut by 4 bases and J by 0 bases, with 10 bases left in between. CDR3 size: 14 residues. CDR3: CASSSDLGSYEQYF. CDR3 coding DNA: TGTGCCAGCAGCTCGGACTTAGGCTCCTACGAGCAGTACTTC.

The chain couples TRBV10-2 to TRBJ1-6; D remains ambiguous. Germline V CDR1 and CDR2: WSHSY, SAAADI. The CDR3 is 15 amino acids. V gave up 8 bases and J gave up 4 bases, with 15 bases separating them. The CDR3 protein is CASGKVDSYNSPLHF. As DNA, the CDR3 is TGCGCCAGCGGAAAGGTCGACTCTTATAATTCACCCCTCCACTTT.

This chain uses TRBV14 with TRBJ2-1, with D perhaps matching TRBD1 (6 bases). Germline V gene lookup returns CDR1 SGHDN and CDR2 FVKESK. The CDR3 is 14 residues long. V was shortened by 4 bases and J by 6 bases, with 13 bases between the two germline ends. CDR3 amino acids: CASSLPGHFNEQFF. The CDR3 DNA reads TGTGCCAGCAGCCTACCGGGACACTTCAATGAGCAGTTCTTC.

The chain combines TRBV4-1 with TRBJ1-5; possibly TRBD1 for D (5 bases). CDR1 and CDR2 from the germline V gene are MGHRA and YSYEKL. This CDR3 is 14 amino acids long. The V and J ends lost 5 bases and 2 bases respectively, with 10 bases between them. This CDR3 is CASSDGGGNQPQHF. The CDR3, as DNA: TGCGCCAGCAGCGACGGGGGAGGCAATCAGCCCCAGCATTTT.

The CDR3 DNA is TGTGCCAGCATCCCCTCTCAGGGGCTTAGGCGGAGTGAGCAGTTCTTC. Translation: CASIPSQGLRRSEQFF. The V and J genes are TRBV27 and TRBJ2-1, with D tentatively TRBD1 (6 bases). Trimming stripped 7 bases from V and 9 bases from J, with 25 bases between. CDR1 is MNHEY and CDR2 is SMNVEV in the germline V gene (reference sequence). The CDR3 is 16 amino acids.

V usage is TRBV12-2 and J usage is TRBJ1-2. TRBV12-2 is described as a pseudogene. This CDR3 has 13 amino acids. The CDR3 spells CARGLGGNYGYTF. CDR3 nucleotide sequence: TGTGCAAGGGGGCTGGGGGGAAACTATGGCTACACCTTC.

This clone was observed once. The gene calls are TRBV28 and TRBJ2-2; no reliable D call. The CDR3 runs to 16 residues. The V gene lost 4 bases and the J gene lost 2 bases, with 14 bases spanning the gap. Germline assignment: CDR1 MDHEN and CDR2 SYDVKM. CDR3 bases: TGTGCCAGCAGTTCATTAAACCACATAAACACCGGGGAGCTGTTTTTT. Protein product: CASSSLNHINTGELFF.

The V call is TRBV11-2, the J call TRBJ2-3, with 9 positions matching TRBD2. The germline V gene encodes CDR1 SGHAT and CDR2 FQNNGV. V lost 6 bases and J lost 2; bases outside the gene matches: 15. This CDR3 has 18 amino acids. The CDR3 bases are TGTGCCAGCAGTTCGCCGGGAGGGCTAGCGGGACCCACAGATACGCAGTATTTT. Its translation: CASSSPGGLAGPTDTQYF.

The chain has TRBV7-2 and TRBJ2-3; 9 bases are a match to TRBD1. Looked up from germline, CDR1 is SGHTA and CDR2 is FQGNSA. The CDR3 loop spans 16 amino acids. Trimming removed 4 bases from V and 0 bases from J; junction bases left unmatched: 5. The CDR3 region is CASSSGTGPSTDTQYF. Written as DNA, the CDR3 is TGTGCCAGCAGCTCCGGGACAGGGCCGAGCACAGATACGCAGTATTTT.

Points on this clone: The sample carries other DNA sequences with the same CDR3. This sequence joins TRBV5-1 and TRBJ1-1, with D maybe TRBD1 (5 bases). The CDR3 runs 15 residues. V lost 0 bases to trimming and J lost 0 bases, with 9 bases between them. Germline assignment: CDR1 SGHRS and CDR2 YFSETQ. For the CDR3, the DNA is TGCGCCAGCAGCTTGGGGCAGGGCATGAACACTGAAGCTTTCTTT. It encodes CASSLGQGMNTEAFF.